This record looks at one TCR beta chain sequence and its context. This record belongs to a study of T-cell reconstitution after alpha-beta-depleted transplantation in children. CDR3 size: 14 residues. Per the germline V gene, CDR1 is MNHEY and CDR2 is SVGAGI. V lost 2 bases, J lost 1 base, and 8 bases lay in between. Library preparation (for TCRbeta) was performed with unique molecular identifiers. TCRdb independently ran MiXCR on the PCR reads; one entry per CDR3 protein. The sample contains about 580,000 distinct CDR3 sequences, roughly 23% of which appear only once. J is TRBJ1-1 and V is TRBV6-5; D might be TRBD1 (5 bases). This TCR was recovered from a boy younger than two who had a stem cell transplant for acute myeloid leukemia, so the T cells may come from the graft donor. The source was PBMCs, mostly from graft donor cells, collected 360 days after TCRalphabeta/CD19-depleted stem cell transplant. The CDR3 spells CASSYRGPNTEAFF. The CDR3 DNA follows: TGTGCCAGCAGTTACAGGGGACCGAACACTGAAGCTTTCTTT.